This paragraph reports one T cell receptor (beta chain). Its antigen is as yet unknown. The study built unsorted libraries from 2 million PBMCs kept at -80 C. This specimen belongs to a study of neurological immune-mediated disorders. cDNA synthesis was performed by 5'RACE with 10-nucleotide random UMIs. MiXCR was run by TCRdb on the 5' RACE reads, yielding one entry per CDR3 protein. The data hold about 30,000 distinct CDR3 sequences, with around 16% observed a single time. Trimming removed 3 bases at V and 4 bases at J, with 10 bases between. The CDR3 covers 13 residues. Germline V gene sequence: CDR1 DFQATT, CDR2 SNEGSKA (reference sequence). Study conclusions and caveats: TCR-beta repertoires seemed private in all groups, with no expanded CDR3 amino acid sequences shared. Healthy controls had more TCR clonal expansion than multiple sclerosis, which showed the least, whereas HTLV-1-associated myelopathy showed the most.

The TCR sequence derives from a man aged 70 or older in good health. Sequenced material: PBMCs. The chain links TRBV20-1 to TRBJ2-4; D is perhaps TRBD2 (7 bases). In DNA form, the CDR3 reads TGCAGTGCTAGCGGGGGGCAAAAAAACATTCAGTACTTC. It encodes CSASGGQKNIQYF.